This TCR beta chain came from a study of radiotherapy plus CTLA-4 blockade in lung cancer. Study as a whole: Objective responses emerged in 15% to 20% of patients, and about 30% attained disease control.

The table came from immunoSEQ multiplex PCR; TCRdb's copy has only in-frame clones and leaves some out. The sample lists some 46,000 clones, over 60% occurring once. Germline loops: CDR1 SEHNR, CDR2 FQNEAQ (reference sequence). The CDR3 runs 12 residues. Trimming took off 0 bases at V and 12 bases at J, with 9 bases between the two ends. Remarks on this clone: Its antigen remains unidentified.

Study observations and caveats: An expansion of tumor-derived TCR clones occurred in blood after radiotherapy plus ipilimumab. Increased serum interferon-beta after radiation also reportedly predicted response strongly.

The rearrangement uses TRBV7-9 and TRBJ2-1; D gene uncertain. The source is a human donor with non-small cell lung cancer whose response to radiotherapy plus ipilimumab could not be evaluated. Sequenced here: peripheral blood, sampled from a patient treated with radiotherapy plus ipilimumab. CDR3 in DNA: TGTGCCAGCAGCTTAGCCGGCCCGGGGCAGTTCTTC. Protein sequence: CASSLAGPGQFF.